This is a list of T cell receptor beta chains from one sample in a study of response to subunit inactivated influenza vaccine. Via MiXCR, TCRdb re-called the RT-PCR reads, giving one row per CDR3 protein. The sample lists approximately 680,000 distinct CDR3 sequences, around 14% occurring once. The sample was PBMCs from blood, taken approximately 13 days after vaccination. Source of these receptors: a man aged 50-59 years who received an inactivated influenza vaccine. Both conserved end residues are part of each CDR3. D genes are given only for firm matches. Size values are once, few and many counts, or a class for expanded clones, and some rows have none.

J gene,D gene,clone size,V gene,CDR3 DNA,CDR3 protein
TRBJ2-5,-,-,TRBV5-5,TGTGCCAGCACCCAAACCGGGACGAGCCAAGAGACCCAGTACTTC,CASTQTGTSQETQYF
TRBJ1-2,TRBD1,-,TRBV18,TGTGCCAGCTCACTTCAACAGGGGGCGGACTATGGCTACACCTTC,CASSLQQGADYGYTF
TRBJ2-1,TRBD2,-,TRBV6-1,TGTGCCAGCAGAGTTACGACTAGCGGAACCTACAATGAGCAGTTCTTC,CASRVTTSGTYNEQFF
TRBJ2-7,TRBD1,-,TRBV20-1,TGCAGTGCTAGCGAACCGGGACAGGGAGAGTTCGAGCAGTACTTC,CSASEPGQGEFEQYF
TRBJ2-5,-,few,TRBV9,TGTGCCAGCAGCCCGACTACCGGGGGCCTTCAAGAGACCCAGTACTTC,CASSPTTGGLQETQYF
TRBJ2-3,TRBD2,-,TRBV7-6,TGTGCCAGCTCTGTCGGACTAGCGGGTTCTAGCACAGATACGCAGTATTTT,CASSVGLAGSSTDTQYF
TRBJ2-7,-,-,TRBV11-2,TGTGCCAGCAGCTTCTCGGGCGGGACAACCTACGAGCAGTACTTC,CASSFSGGTTYEQYF
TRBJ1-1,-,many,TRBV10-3,TGTGCCATCAGTGAGTCGAGGAGGGACACTGAAGCTTTCTTT,CAISESRRDTEAFF
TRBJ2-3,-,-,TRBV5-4,TGTGCCAGCAGCCTAAGGACGGCACCGACAGATACGCAGTATTTT,CASSLRTAPTDTQYF
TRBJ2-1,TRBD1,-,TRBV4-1,TGCGCCAGCAGCTACGAGGGACAGATATACAATGAGCAGTTCTTC,CASSYEGQIYNEQFF
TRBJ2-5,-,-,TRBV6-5,TGTGCCAGCAGTTCGTCCGGGGGGCCCAGGGAGACCCAGTACTTC,CASSSSGGPRETQYF
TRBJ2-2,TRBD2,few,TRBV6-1,TGTGCCAGCAGAGCCAGCGGGAGGGCCCGAGACACCGGGGAGCTGTTTTTT,CASRASGRARDTGELFF
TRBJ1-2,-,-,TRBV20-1,TGCAGTGCTAGGGGGGACCAAAAGCGTGGCTACACCTTC,CSARGDQKRGYTF
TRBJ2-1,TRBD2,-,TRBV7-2,TGTGCCAGCAGTTTTCCGGGACTAGCGGGGTCGTTCTTC,CASSFPGLAGSFF
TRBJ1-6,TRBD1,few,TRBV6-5,TGTGCCAGCAGTTACAGGACAGGGGAAACACCCCTCCACTTT,CASSYRTGETPLHF
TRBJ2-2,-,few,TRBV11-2,TGTGCCAGCAGCTTATCGGGATGGACCGGGGAGCTGTTTTTT,CASSLSGWTGELFF
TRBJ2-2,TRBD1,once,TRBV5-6,TGTGCCAGCGGCCCCACAGGGGAAGGGGAGCTGTTTTTT,CASGPTGEGELFF
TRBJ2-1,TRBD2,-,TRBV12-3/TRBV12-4,TGTGCCAGCCAACCGCCGGGACTAGTCCCCTACAATGAGCAGTTCTTC,CASQPPGLVPYNEQFF
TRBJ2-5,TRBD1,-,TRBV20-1,TGCAGTGCTAGACCTTTGTCCGGGACAGGGTGGGAGACCCAGTACTTC,CSARPLSGTGWETQYF
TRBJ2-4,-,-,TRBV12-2,TGTGCAAGTCCCAAGACAGGGGGGAAAAACATTCAGTACTTC,CASPKTGGKNIQYF
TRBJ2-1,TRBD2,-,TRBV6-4,TGTGCCAGCAGCCGAACCACCGGGGAGGGCCCTTACAATGAGCAGTTCTTC,CASSRTTGEGPYNEQFF
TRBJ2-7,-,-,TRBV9,TGTGCCAGCAGCGTAAACTGGTGGTCAAGCGAGCAGTACTTC,CASSVNWWSSEQYF
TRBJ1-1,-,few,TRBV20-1,TGCAGTGCTAGAGCGCCCAGAGGTGTCAGTAGGGACACTGAAGCTTTCTTT,CSARAPRGVSRDTEAFF
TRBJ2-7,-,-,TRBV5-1,TGCGCCAGCAAGCGGAGCGCAGGAGCGTACGAGCAGTACTTC,CASKRSAGAYEQYF
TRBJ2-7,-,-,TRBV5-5,TGTGCCAGCAGCTTGAAGTGGGGAAAAGACGAGCAGTACTTC,CASSLKWGKDEQYF
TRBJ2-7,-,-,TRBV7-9,TGTGCCAGCAGCGTTAATTCCTACGAGCAGTACTTC,CASSVNSYEQYF
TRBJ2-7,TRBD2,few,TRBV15,TGTGCCACCAGCAGAGAACTAGCGGCATCCTACGAGCAGTACTTC,CATSRELAASYEQYF
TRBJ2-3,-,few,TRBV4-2,TGTGCCAGCAGCCAAGAGTCAATATCCACAGATACGCAGTATTTT,CASSQESISTDTQYF
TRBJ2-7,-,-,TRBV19,TGTGCCAGTAGTCGGACGGTTCTAGGCCCCCACGAGCAGTACTTC,CASSRTVLGPHEQYF
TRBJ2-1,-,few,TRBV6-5,TGTGCCAGCAGTTCGGTCGACGTTCCCCTGTTCTTC,CASSSVDVPLFF
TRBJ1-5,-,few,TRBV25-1,TGTGCCAGCAGTGAATCCAGGGGATTCAATCAGCCCCAGCATTTT,CASSESRGFNQPQHF
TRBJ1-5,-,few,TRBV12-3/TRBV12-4,TGTGCCAGCAGTTTGAATGGATATCAGCCCCAGCATTTT,CASSLNGYQPQHF
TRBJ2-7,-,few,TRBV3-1,TGTGCCAGCAGTGGTCTGTTCTCCTACGAGCAGTACTTC,CASSGLFSYEQYF
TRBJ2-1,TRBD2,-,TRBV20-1,TGCAGTGCTAGACCAACGACTAGCGGGAGGGCCCTTGAGCAGTTCTTC,CSARPTTSGRALEQFF
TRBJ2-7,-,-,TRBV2,TGTGCCAGCAGCCAGACTAGTCGGGCCTACGAGCAGTACTTC,CASSQTSRAYEQYF
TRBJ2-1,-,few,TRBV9,TGTGCCAGCAGCCCAGCCCGGGGCGGTCAGTTCTTC,CASSPARGGQFF
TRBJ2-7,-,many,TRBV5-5,TGTGCCAGCAGCTTGGCCTCGGGGGTCTCCTACGAGCAGTACTTC,CASSLASGVSYEQYF
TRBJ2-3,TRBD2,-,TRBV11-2,TGTGCCAGCAGCTTAGTTGGACTAGCGGGAGGGTCCGGCACAGATACGCAGTATTTT,CASSLVGLAGGSGTDTQYF
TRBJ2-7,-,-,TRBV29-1,TGCAGCGTTGCCCCGGGAACACACTCCTACGAGCAGTACTTC,CSVAPGTHSYEQYF
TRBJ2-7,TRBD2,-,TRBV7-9,TGTGCCAGCAGCTTTGTAGCGGGAGTGGCGGAGCAGTACTTC,CASSFVAGVAEQYF
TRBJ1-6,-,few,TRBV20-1,TGCAGTGCCCAAGAGGGGAACGGAGTTGTCCTCCACTTT,CSAQEGNGVVLHF
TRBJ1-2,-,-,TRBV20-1,TGCAGTGCCCCAAACCGGGACACAGCGTCGGGCTACACCTTC,CSAPNRDTASGYTF
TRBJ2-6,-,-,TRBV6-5,TGTGCCAGCAGTTTCCAGGTATCCCTCGGCTCTGGGGCCAACGTCCTGACTTTC,CASSFQVSLGSGANVLTF
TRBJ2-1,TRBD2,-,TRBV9,TGTGCCAGCAGCGTAGCTAGCGGGGGCCTTATATACAATGAGCAGTTCTTC,CASSVASGGLIYNEQFF
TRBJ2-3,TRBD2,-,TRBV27,TGTGCCAGCAGTCCCGGACTAGCGGGGGCCATAGATACGCAGTATTTT,CASSPGLAGAIDTQYF
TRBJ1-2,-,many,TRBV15,TGTGCCACCAGCAGAGAACAGTTATATGGCTACACCTTC,CATSREQLYGYTF
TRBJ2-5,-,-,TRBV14,TGTGCCAGCAGCTCCGGGGCCAGAGAGACCCAGCACTTC,CASSSGARETQHF
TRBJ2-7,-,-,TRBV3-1,TGTGCCAGCAGCCAAGATCTGTCGGGACCGTACGAGCAGTACTTC,CASSQDLSGPYEQYF
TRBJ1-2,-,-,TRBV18,TGTGCCAGCTCACCAAGTGCCGGGACCGACTATGGCTACACCTTC,CASSPSAGTDYGYTF
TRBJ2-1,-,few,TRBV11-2,TGTGCCAGCAGCTCAGTTACCCACAATGAGCAGTTCTTC,CASSSVTHNEQFF
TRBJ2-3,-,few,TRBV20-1,TGCAGCGCTAAGATAGGAACAGATACGCAGTATTTT,CSAKIGTDTQYF
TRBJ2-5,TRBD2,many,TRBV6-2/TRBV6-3,TGTGCCAGCAGTCTAAACGTAGCGGGAGCACGAAAGACCCAGTACTTC,CASSLNVAGARKTQYF
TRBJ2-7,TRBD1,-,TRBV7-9,TGTGCCAGCTCGTACAGGGGGAACGAGCAGTACTTC,CASSYRGNEQYF
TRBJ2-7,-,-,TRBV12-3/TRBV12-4,TGTGCCAGCAGCCACCCAGGGTCCTTCTACGAGCAGTACTTC,CASSHPGSFYEQYF
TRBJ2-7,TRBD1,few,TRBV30,TGTGCCTCCACAGGGGGCAGGAACGAGCAGTACTTC,CASTGGRNEQYF